Presented here are 30 T cell receptor beta chains from one specimen sequenced in a study of CD8+ T cells in alopecia areata. RNA extraction and reverse transcription yielded cDNA as sequencing template. Sequencing used immunoSEQ multiplex PCR; TCRdb keeps in-frame clones, though not all of them. This table holds under 350,000 clones, about 62% found once. Treatment defined: oral pan-JAK inhibitor, 5-10 mg twice daily. The sample in question was CD4+ T cells sorted from blood, obtained at week 24, from a patient treated with tofacitinib. All receptors derive from a human donor with alopecia areata.

J is TRBJ2-3 and V is TRBV4-3; D is uncertain. V was cut by 0 bases and J by 4 bases, with 8 bases left in between. The CDR3 sequence is 14 residues long. Germline values: CDR1 LGHNA, CDR2 YSLEER. The CDR3 DNA reads TGCGCCAGCAGCCAAGATAGGGCACCAGATACGCAGTATTTT. Translated, it gives CASSQDRAPDTQYF.

The table lists this clone with a count of one. J is TRBJ1-2 and V is TRBV2; D unresolved. Germline V gives CDR1 SNHLY, CDR2 FYNNEI. V lost 0 bases, J lost 4 bases, and 6 bases lay in between. The CDR3 covers 13 residues. CDR3 sequence reads: CASSEAGLYGYTF. In nucleotides, the CDR3 is TGTGCCAGCAGTGAAGCAGGCCTCTATGGCTACACCTTC.

The chain carries TRBV10-3 and TRBJ1-6; D is uncertain. V shed 6 bases and J shed 7 bases, with 10 bases lying between them. This CDR3 is built from 13 residues. CDR1 and CDR2 (germline): ENHRY, SYGVKD. The CDR3 here is CAIRTSGNSPLHF. CDR3 coding DNA: TGTGCCATCAGAACAAGTGGGAATTCACCCCTCCACTTT.

The chain uses TRBV5-4 and TRBJ2-5, with 10 bases lining up with TRBD1. Looked up from germline, CDR1 is SGHNT and CDR2 is YYREEE (reference sequence). CDR3 length: 15 residues. V gave up 3 bases and J gave up 2 bases; unmatched junction bases: 4. DNA for the CDR3: TGTGCCAGCAGCTGGACAGGGGGAAGACAAGAGACCCAGTACTTC. It translates to CASSWTGGRQETQYF.

The V gene is TRBV5-6, the J gene TRBJ2-3, with 7 nucleotides matching TRBD1. Germline CDR1 is SGHDT and CDR2 is YYEEEE. This CDR3 spans 15 amino acids. With V trimmed by 4 bases and J by 0 bases, 5 bases remained unmatched. CDR3 nucleotide sequence: TGTGCCAGCAGCCCTGGGACAGTTAGCACAGATACGCAGTATTTT. Residues: CASSPGTVSTDTQYF.

J is TRBJ2-7 and V is TRBV23-1; a weak D match, TRBD1 (5 bases). TRBV23-1 is an open reading frame, and its role is uncertain. V was shortened by 0 bases and J by 1 base, with 13 bases between the two germline ends. This CDR3 has 16 amino acids. The CDR3 DNA is TGCGCCAGCAGTCAATCGGCAGGGCCCGAATCCTACGAGCAGTACTTC. Protein: CASSQSAGPESYEQYF.

The rearrangement links TRBV19 to TRBJ2-1; a possible D gene is TRBD2 (5 bases). Trimming took 5 bases from V and 9 from J, leaving 20 bases between them. There are 15 residues in the CDR3. Germline lookup yields CDR1 LNHDA and CDR2 SQIVND (reference sequence). The CDR3 DNA follows: TGTGCCAGTAGTCAAGGAACTAGTTTCGGTAGTGAGCAGTTCTTC. Its translation: CASSQGTSFGSEQFF.

This clone occurred a few times. The CDR3 nucleotides are TGCGCCAGCAGCTTGGGGGACAGATCCACCGGGGAGCTGTTTTTT. Protein product: CASSLGDRSTGELFF. The rearrangement uses TRBV5-1 and TRBJ2-2, with 7 bases lining up with TRBD1. The CDR3 runs to 15 residues. From germline, CDR1 is SGHRS and CDR2 YFSETQ. Trimming at V came to 0 bases and at J to 4 bases, leaving 3 bases not matched to a gene.

This clone was picked up a small number of times. V gene TRBV4-3 combines with J gene TRBJ2-1; the D gene could be TRBD1 or TRBD2 (6 bases each). Trimming cost V 4 bases and J 5 bases, with 15 bases left between them. From germline, CDR1 is LGHNA and CDR2 YSLEER. The CDR3 runs to 15 residues. The CDR3 coding sequence is TGCGCCAGCAGCCTAGGTATAGGGGGGCACAATGAGCAGTTCTTC. Translation gives CASSLGIGGHNEQFF.

The chain combines TRBV6-5 with TRBJ1-5; no clear D. This CDR3 contains 16 residues. V was clipped by 0 bases and J by 1 base, with 10 bases between them. The germline V gene has CDR1 MNHEY and CDR2 SVGAGI. CDR3 nucleotides: TGTGCCAGCAGTTACTCGACTGGCACCAGCAATCAGCCCCAGCATTTT. It translates to CASSYSTGTSNQPQHF.

The chain carries TRBV18 and TRBJ1-1; no clear D gene. Trimming removed 2 bases from V and 5 bases from J, with 12 bases in between. This CDR3 is built from 14 residues. Germline V gives CDR1 KGHSH, CDR2 LQKENI. CDR3 amino acids: CASSPKAEATEAFF. Here the CDR3 DNA reads TGTGCCAGCTCACCAAAGGCGGAGGCGACTGAAGCTTTCTTT.

This chain links TRBV5-4 with TRBJ2-1; 8 bases agree with TRBD1. The CDR3 loop spans 16 amino acids. J was trimmed by 5 bases and V by 0 bases; bases with no gene match: 7. The V gene's germline CDR1 is SGHNT and CDR2 YYREEE (reference sequence). CDR3 nucleotides: TGTGCCAGCAGCTTGGTGACAGGGGTGGGAAACAATGAGCAGTTCTTC. Its translation is CASSLVTGVGNNEQFF. Looking up the rest from reference TRBV5-4 and TRBJ2-1 gives the full variable domain: ETGVTQSPTHLIKTRGQQVTLRCSSQSGHNTVSWYQQALGQGPQFIFQYYREEENGRGNFPPRFSGLQFPNYSSELNVNALELDDSALYLCASSLVTGVGNNEQFFGPGTRLTVL.

This chain connects TRBV10-2 to TRBJ2-7, with a weak D call TRBD2 (5 bases). Trimming took 10 bases from V and 0 from J, leaving 10 bases between them. Germline loops: CDR1 WSHSY, CDR2 SAAADI. The CDR3 covers 12 residues. The CDR3 spells CATSAGSYEQYF. The CDR3 DNA sequence: TGCGCCACCTCGGCGGGCTCCTACGAGCAGTACTTC.

V is TRBV6-5 and J is TRBJ2-2, with 9 bases matching TRBD2. The germline V gene encodes CDR1 MNHEY and CDR2 SVGAGI. The CDR3 length is 15 residues. J gave up 6 bases and V 4 bases, and 6 bases lay outside the gene matches. CDR3 nucleotides: TGTGCCAGCAGTTCCGCCGGGACTAGCCCCGGGGAGCTGTTTTTT. The encoded protein is CASSSAGTSPGELFF.

The rearrangement uses TRBV6-6 and TRBJ1-6; perhaps TRBD1 as D (6 bases). V was trimmed by 4 bases and J by 6 bases, leaving 7 bases between them. The germline gives CDR1 MNHNY, CDR2 SVGAGI (reference sequence). CDR3 length: 13 amino acids. The CDR3 is CASSSDSNSPLHF. CDR3 DNA sequence: TGTGCCAGCAGTTCGGACAGTAATTCACCCCTCCACTTT.

This clone was picked up one time. V usage is TRBV6-6 and J usage is TRBJ2-5; D ambiguous. The ends were cut back, 0 bases at V and 4 bases at J, with 12 bases in the middle. Germline V CDR1 and CDR2: MNHNY, SVGAGI (reference sequence). This CDR3 has 15 amino acids. The CDR3 coding sequence is TGTGCCAGCAGTTACTCGCGCAGGAGAGGAGAGACCCAGTACTTC. This translates into CASSYSRRRGETQYF.

CDR3 bases: TGTGCCAGCAGCCCCCGGAGGACGGTGTGGGGGGCGGAAGGGTCTGAAGCTTTCTTT. Amino acids: CASSPRRTVWGAEGSEAFF. The chain couples TRBV9 to TRBJ1-1; a weak D match, TRBD1 (6 bases). The CDR3 totals 19 residues. Trimming pared 4 bases from V and 6 bases from J, leaving 31 bases between. The germline V gene encodes CDR1 SGDLS and CDR2 YYNGEE. Full variable domain (remainder filled in from reference TRBV9 and TRBJ1-1): DSGVTQTPKHLITATGQRVTLRCSPRSGDLSVYWYQQSLDQGLQFLIQYYNGEERAKGNILERFSAQQFPDLHSELNLSSLELGDSALYFCASSPRRTVWGAEGSEAFFGQGTRLTVV.

The chain uses TRBV4-1 and TRBJ1-6; weak D call: TRBD1 (5 bases). V lost 1 base and J 11 bases, leaving 9 bases between the germline ends. The CDR3 is made up of 13 amino acids. Germline assignment: CDR1 MGHRA and CDR2 YSYEKL. The CDR3: CASSQVVGAPLHF. DNA of the CDR3: TGCGCCAGCAGCCAAGTGGTAGGGGCACCCCTCCACTTT.

The gene calls are TRBV7-2 and TRBJ2-3; TRBD2 is a possible D gene (5 bases). V was clipped by 1 base and J by 5 bases, with 10 bases between them. Germline V gene data show CDR1 as SGHTA and CDR2 as FQGNSA. The CDR3 contains 14 residues. DNA for the CDR3: TGTGCCAGCAGCTTAGGAGGGCCGGGAGATACGCAGTATTTT. Encoded protein: CASSLGGPGDTQYF.

In its sample, this clone was seen a few times. The chain has TRBV23-1 and TRBJ2-3; 8 positions match TRBD2. TRBV23-1 is reported as an ORF; its role is uncertain. This CDR3 is 16 amino acids long. V was pared by 2 bases and J by 2 bases, with 6 bases of the junction left unmatched. The CDR3 sequence: CASSQRGTRATDTQYF. In DNA, the CDR3 is TGCGCCAGCAGTCAACGTGGGACTAGAGCCACAGATACGCAGTATTTT.

The count of this clone is one. The rearrangement joins TRBV27 to TRBJ2-7; no firm D call. The CDR3 is 13 residues long. Germline V gene sequence: CDR1 MNHEY, CDR2 SMNVEV (reference sequence). The ends were cut back, 6 bases at V and 1 base at J, with 10 bases in the middle. Here the CDR3 reads CASSMAVSYEQYF. CDR3 in DNA: TGTGCCAGCAGCATGGCCGTTTCCTACGAGCAGTACTTC.

V usage is TRBV15 and J usage is TRBJ2-1; 7 bases are a match to TRBD1. The germline V gene has CDR1 LNHNV and CDR2 YYDKDF (reference sequence). This CDR3 spans 16 amino acids. The ends lost 0 bases at V and 10 bases at J; junction bases unmatched: 12. CDR3: CATSRDFDQTGTEQFF. CDR3 DNA sequence: TGTGCCACCAGCAGAGATTTTGACCAGACAGGGACCGAGCAGTTCTTC.

CDR3: CASSQVGSGQTQYF. The CDR3 coding sequence is TGCGCCAGCAGCCAAGTAGGCAGCGGACAGACCCAGTACTTC. The chain employs TRBV4-1 and TRBJ2-5; tentatively, D is TRBD2 (5 bases). Between the trimmed V and J ends, which lost 1 base and 6 bases, there was a span of 12 bases. The germline V gene encodes CDR1 MGHRA and CDR2 YSYEKL. CDR3 size: 14 residues.

The CDR3 sequence is CASSSREVVNTEAFF. The DNA of the CDR3 is TGTGCCAGCAGCTCCCGCGAGGTCGTGAACACTGAAGCTTTCTTT. The chain carries TRBV7-9 and TRBJ1-1; D remains unclear. The CDR3 is 15 amino acids. Between the trimmed V and J ends, which lost 4 bases and 0 bases, there was a span of 12 bases. The germline CDR1 and CDR2 sequences are SEHNR and FQNEAQ (reference sequence).

This clone appeared a single time. The chain joins TRBV5-1 to TRBJ2-7; weak D call: TRBD1 (5 bases). Germline lookup yields CDR1 SGHRS and CDR2 YFSETQ. Trimming pared 0 bases from V and 7 bases from J, leaving 17 bases between. The CDR3 totals 15 residues. The chain's CDR3 is CASSLGSAGKEEQYF. DNA for the CDR3: TGCGCCAGCAGCTTGGGATCAGCAGGGAAAGAAGAGCAGTACTTC.

This chain uses TRBV5-4 with TRBJ1-2, with D possibly matching TRBD1 (6 bases). The CDR3 runs 16 residues. Germline V gene sequence: CDR1 SGHNT, CDR2 YYREEE (reference sequence). V lost 5 bases, J lost 8 bases, and 25 bases lay in between. The CDR3 nucleotides read TGTGCCAGCAGGCGCGGACAGCCCAACCAACCTGCGGGCTACACCTTC. Translated: CASRRGQPNQPAGYTF.

This clone was seen once. This chain joins TRBV4-2 and TRBJ2-7; D uncertain. This CDR3 region has 14 residues. Germline values: CDR1 LGHNA, CDR2 YNFKEQ. Trimming shortened V by 0 bases and J by 2 bases, and 8 bases separated the two germline ends. CDR3 region: CASSQEAQAYEQYF. In DNA form, the CDR3 reads TGTGCCAGCAGCCAAGAGGCTCAGGCCTACGAGCAGTACTTC.

V usage is TRBV2 and J usage is TRBJ1-2; TRBD1 matches 7 bases. The ends lost 4 bases at V and 3 bases at J; junction bases unmatched: 5. Germline V gene data show CDR1 as SNHLY and CDR2 as FYNNEI. The length of the CDR3 is 14 residues. The CDR3 sequence is CASSALTGDYGYTF. Written as DNA, the CDR3 is TGTGCCAGCAGTGCTCTAACAGGGGACTATGGCTACACCTTC.

V and J are TRBV29-1 and TRBJ2-5; 11 positions match TRBD2. The germline gives CDR1 SQVTM, CDR2 ANQGSEA. V was pared by 7 bases and J by 2 bases, with 6 bases of the junction left unmatched. This CDR3 comprises 14 residues. CDR3 in DNA: TGCAGCGCTCGACTAGCGGGGCAGCAAGAGACCCAGTACTTC. Protein product: CSARLAGQQETQYF.

The rearrangement uses TRBV5-4 and TRBJ2-7; D tentatively fits TRBD1 or TRBD2 (5 bases each). Germline V gene data show CDR1 as SGHNT and CDR2 as YYREEE (reference sequence). V lost 0 bases to trimming and J lost 7 bases, with 11 bases between them. CDR3 size: 13 residues. The CDR3 here is CASSLGGAEEQYF. DNA of the CDR3: TGTGCCAGCAGCTTGGGAGGGGCTGAGGAGCAGTACTTC.